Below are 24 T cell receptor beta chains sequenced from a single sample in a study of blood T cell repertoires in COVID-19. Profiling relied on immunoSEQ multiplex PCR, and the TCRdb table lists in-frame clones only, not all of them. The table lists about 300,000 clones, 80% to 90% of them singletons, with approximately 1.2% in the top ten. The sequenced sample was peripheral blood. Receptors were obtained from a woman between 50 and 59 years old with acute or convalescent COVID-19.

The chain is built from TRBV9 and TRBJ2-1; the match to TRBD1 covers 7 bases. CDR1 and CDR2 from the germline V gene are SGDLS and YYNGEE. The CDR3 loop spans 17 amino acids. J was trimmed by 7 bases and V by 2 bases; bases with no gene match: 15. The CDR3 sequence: CASSVHPLESGGNEQFF. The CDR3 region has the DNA TGTGCCAGCAGCGTCCATCCCCTCGAGTCAGGGGGTAATGAGCAGTTCTTC. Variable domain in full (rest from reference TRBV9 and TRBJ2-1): DSGVTQTPKHLITATGQRVTLRCSPRSGDLSVYWYQQSLDQGLQFLIQYYNGEERAKGNILERFSAQQFPDLHSELNLSSLELGDSALYFCASSVHPLESGGNEQFFGPGTRLTVL.

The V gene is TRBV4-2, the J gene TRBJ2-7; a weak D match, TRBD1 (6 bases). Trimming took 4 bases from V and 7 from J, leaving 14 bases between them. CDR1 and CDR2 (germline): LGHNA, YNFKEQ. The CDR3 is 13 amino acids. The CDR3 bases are TGTGCCAGCAGCCGCCGGGACGACAGGGAGCAGTACTTC. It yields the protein CASSRRDDREQYF.

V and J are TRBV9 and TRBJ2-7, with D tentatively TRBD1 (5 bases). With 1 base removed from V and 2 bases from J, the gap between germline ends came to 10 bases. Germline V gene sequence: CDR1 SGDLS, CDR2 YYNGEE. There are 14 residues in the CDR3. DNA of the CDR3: TGTGCCAGCAGCGTATCTTGGGGCCCCTACGAGCAGTACTTC. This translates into CASSVSWGPYEQYF.

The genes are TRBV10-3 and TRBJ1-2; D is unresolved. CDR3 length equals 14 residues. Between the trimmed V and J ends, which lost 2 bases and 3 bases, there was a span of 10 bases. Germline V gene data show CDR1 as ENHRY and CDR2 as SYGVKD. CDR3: CAISEGEAYYGYTF. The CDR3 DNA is TGTGCCATCAGTGAGGGGGAGGCATACTATGGCTACACCTTC.

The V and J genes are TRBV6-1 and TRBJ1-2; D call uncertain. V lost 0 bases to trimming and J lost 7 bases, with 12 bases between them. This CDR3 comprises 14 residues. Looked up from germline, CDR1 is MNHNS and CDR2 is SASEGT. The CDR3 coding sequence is TGTGCCAGCAGTGAAGCGGGTGGTGAGGGTGGCTACACCTTC. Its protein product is CASSEAGGEGGYTF.

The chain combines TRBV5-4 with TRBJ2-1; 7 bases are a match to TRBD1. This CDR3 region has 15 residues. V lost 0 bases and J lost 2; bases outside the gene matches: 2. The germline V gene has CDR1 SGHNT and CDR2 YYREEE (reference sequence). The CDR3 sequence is CASSLDRGTYNEQFF. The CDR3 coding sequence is TGTGCCAGCAGCTTGGACAGGGGAACCTACAATGAGCAGTTCTTC.

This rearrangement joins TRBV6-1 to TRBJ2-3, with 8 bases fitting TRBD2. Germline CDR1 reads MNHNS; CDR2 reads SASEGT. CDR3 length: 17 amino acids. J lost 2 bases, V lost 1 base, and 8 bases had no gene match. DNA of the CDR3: TGTGCCAGCAGTGAAGACAGGCCGGGGGGGGACACAGATACGCAGTATTTT. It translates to CASSEDRPGGDTDTQYF.

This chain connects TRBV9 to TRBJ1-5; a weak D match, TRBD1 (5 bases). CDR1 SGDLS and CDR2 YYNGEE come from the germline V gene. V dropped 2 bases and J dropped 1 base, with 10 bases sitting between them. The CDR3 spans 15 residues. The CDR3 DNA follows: TGTGCCAGCAGCGTCGGAGGGGAAAGCAATCAGCCCCAGCATTTT. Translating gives CASSVGGESNQPQHF.

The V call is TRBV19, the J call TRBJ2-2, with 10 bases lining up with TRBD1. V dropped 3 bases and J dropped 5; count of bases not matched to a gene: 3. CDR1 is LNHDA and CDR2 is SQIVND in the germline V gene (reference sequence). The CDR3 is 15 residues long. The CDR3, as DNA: TGTGCCAGTAGTATTGACAGGGGGCGAACCGGGGAGCTGTTTTTT. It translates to CASSIDRGRTGELFF.

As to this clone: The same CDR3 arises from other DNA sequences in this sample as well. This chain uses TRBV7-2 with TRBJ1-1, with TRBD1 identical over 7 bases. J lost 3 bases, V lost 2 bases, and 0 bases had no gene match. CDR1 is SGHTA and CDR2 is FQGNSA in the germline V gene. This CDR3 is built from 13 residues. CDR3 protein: CASSLQGDTEAFF. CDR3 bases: TGTGCCAGCAGCTTACAGGGGGACACTGAAGCTTTCTTT.

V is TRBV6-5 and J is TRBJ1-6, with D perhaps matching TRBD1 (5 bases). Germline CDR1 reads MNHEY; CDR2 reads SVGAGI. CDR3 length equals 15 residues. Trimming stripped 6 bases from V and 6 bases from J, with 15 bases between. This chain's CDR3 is CASSLDGGSNSPLHF. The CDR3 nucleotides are TGTGCCAGCAGCCTCGATGGGGGGAGTAATTCACCCCTCCACTTT.

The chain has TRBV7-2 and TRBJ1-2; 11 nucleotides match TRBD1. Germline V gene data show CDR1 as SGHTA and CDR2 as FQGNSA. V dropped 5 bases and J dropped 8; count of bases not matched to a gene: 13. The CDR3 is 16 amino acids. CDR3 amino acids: CASSTRTGGGLFGYTF. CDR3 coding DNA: TGTGCCAGCAGCACCCGGACAGGGGGCGGATTGTTCGGCTACACCTTC.

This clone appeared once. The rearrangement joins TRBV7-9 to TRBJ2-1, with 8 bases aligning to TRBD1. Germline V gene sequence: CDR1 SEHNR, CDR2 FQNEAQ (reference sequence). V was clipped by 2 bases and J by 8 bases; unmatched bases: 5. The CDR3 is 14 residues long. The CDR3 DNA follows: TGTGCCAGCAGCTTAAACAGGGGGGACGATGAGCAGTTCTTC. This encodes CASSLNRGDDEQFF. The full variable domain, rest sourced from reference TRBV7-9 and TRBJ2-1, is DTGVSQNPRHKITKRGQNVTFRCDPISEHNRLYWYRQTLGQGPEFLTYFQNEAQLEKSRLLSDRFSAERPKGSFSTLEIQRTEQGDSAMYLCASSLNRGDDEQFFGPGTRLTVL.

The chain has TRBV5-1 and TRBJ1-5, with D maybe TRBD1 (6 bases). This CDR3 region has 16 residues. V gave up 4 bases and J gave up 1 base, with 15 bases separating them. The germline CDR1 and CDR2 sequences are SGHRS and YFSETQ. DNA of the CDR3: TGCGCCAGCAGCCCGTCGCCCCAGGGGAGCAATCAGCCCCAGCATTTT. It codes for CASSPSPQGSNQPQHF.

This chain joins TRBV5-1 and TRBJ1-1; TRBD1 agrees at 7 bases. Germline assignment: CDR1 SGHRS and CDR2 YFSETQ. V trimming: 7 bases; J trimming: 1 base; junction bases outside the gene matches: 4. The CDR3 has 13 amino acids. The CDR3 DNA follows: TGCGCCAGCGGAGGGACAGCGAACACTGAAGCTTTCTTT. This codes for CASGGTANTEAFF. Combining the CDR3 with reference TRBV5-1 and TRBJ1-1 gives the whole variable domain KAGVTQTPRYLIKTRGQQVTLSCSPISGHRSVSWYQQTPGQGLQFLFEYFSETQRNKGNFPGRFSGRQFSNSRSEMNVSTLELGDSALYLCASGGTANTEAFFGQGTRLTVV.

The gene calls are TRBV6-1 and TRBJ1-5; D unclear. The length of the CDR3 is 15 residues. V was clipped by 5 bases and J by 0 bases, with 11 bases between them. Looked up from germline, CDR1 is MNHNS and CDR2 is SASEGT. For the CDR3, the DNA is TGTGCCAGCAGTCCCCAGGATTATAGCAATCAGCCCCAGCATTTT. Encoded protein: CASSPQDYSNQPQHF.

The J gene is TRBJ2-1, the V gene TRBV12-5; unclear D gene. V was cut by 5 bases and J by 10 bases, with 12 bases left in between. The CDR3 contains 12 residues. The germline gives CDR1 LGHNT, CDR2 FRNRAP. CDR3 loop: CASGPLTREQFF. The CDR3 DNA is TGTGCTAGTGGTCCGCTGACAAGAGAGCAGTTCTTC.

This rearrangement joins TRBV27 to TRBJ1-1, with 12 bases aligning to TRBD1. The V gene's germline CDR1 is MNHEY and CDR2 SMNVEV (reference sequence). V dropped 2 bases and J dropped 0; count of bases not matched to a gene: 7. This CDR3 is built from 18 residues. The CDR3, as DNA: TGTGCCAGCAGTTTAATAGTGGGACAGGGGGCAATGAACACTGAAGCTTTCTTT. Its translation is CASSLIVGQGAMNTEAFF.

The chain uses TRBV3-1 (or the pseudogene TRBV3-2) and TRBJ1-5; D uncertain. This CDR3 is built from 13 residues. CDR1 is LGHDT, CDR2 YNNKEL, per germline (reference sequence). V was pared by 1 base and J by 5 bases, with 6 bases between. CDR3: CASSQVFDQPQHF. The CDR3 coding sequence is TGTGCCAGCAGCCAAGTCTTCGATCAGCCCCAGCATTTT.

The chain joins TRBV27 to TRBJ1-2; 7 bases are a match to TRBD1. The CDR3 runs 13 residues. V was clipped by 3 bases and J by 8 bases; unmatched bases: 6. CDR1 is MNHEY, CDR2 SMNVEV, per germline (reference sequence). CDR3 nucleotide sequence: TGTGCCAGCAGTTTTCAGGACAGGAGGGGCTACACCTTC. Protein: CASSFQDRRGYTF.

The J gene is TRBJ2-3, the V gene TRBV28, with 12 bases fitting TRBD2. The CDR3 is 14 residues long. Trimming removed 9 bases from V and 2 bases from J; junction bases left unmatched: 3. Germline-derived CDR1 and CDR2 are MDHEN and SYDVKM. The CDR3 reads CASTSGGTTDTQYF. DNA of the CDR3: TGTGCCAGTACTAGCGGGGGGACCACAGATACGCAGTATTTT.

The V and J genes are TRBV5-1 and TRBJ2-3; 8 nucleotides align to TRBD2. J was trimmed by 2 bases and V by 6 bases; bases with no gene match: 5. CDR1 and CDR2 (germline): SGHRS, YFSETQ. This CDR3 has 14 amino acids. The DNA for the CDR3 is TGCGCCAGCAAGGACGGGGGGGCCACAGATACGCAGTATTTT. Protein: CASKDGGATDTQYF.

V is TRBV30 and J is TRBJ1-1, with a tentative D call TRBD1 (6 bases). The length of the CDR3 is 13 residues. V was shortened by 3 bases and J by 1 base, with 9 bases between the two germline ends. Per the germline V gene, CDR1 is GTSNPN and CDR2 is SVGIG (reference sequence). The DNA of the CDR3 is TGTGCCTGGAGGGTACAGGGGAACACTGAAGCTTTCTTT. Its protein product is CAWRVQGNTEAFF.

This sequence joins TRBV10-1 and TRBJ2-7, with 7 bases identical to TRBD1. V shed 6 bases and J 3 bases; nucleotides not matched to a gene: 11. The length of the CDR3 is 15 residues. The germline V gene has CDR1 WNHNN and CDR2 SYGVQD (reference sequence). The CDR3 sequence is CASSPTDRDSYEQYF. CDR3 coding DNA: TGCGCCAGCAGCCCTACTGACCGGGACAGCTACGAGCAGTACTTC.